This entry describes one T cell receptor beta chain. The data stem from a study of blood T cell repertoires in COVID-19. A Seattle source enrolled patients during active infection and followed them longitudinally. In the original analysis: Reference gene primer amplification gave estimated nucleated cell counts. TCRdb's table, derived via immunoSEQ multiplex PCR, lists solely in-frame clones and lacks some. Clone size and the V and J calls come from that table; the DNA yielded D and trimming. The sample lists 250,000 or so clones, about 90% seen once, with approximately 2.3% in the top ten. Sequences were obtained from peripheral blood. The TCR was taken from a woman aged 55-70 years with COVID-19, enrolled during active disease.

CDR3 nucleotides: TGTGCCAGCAGCTTAGACGGGAACTATGGCTACACCTTC. This encodes CASSLDGNYGYTF. This chain connects TRBV7-3 to TRBJ1-2; no clear D gene. This CDR3 region has 13 residues. Per the germline V gene, CDR1 is SGHTA and CDR2 is FQGTGA. With 2 bases removed from V and 2 bases from J, the gap between germline ends came to 6 bases.